A single sample gave rise to the 7 T cell receptor beta chains below, sequenced in a study of blood T cell repertoires in COVID-19. Sequenced by immunoSEQ multiplex PCR; TCRdb stores in-frame clones only, minus some. The sample lists a few hundred thousand clones, around 90% occurring once. Sequencing was done on a sample of PBMCs or T cells enriched from blood (not recorded which). The source of these receptors is a woman aged 18-35 years who had recovered from COVID-19.

The chain is built from TRBV24-1 and TRBJ1-2; D is undetermined. Trimming pared 5 bases from V and 0 bases from J, leaving 15 bases between. The CDR3 is made up of 16 amino acids. CDR1 and CDR2 from the germline V gene are KGHDR and SFDVKD. Written as DNA, the CDR3 is TGTGCCACCAGTGGAGAATTGAATGGTGCTAACTATGGCTACACCTTC. It encodes CATSGELNGANYGYTF.

This clone was recorded a few times. This chain joins TRBV19 and TRBJ2-3; tentatively, D is TRBD2 (5 bases). The CDR3 runs 14 residues. Germline CDR1 and CDR2: LNHDA and SQIVND (reference sequence). V gave up 6 bases and J gave up 0 bases, with 10 bases separating them. The CDR3 bases are TGTGCCAGTAGGTCACTAGGGAGCACAGATACGCAGTATTTT. It specifies CASRSLGSTDTQYF.

The chain has TRBV28 and TRBJ1-2, with unresolved D. CDR1 and CDR2 (germline): MDHEN, SYDVKM. This CDR3 is built from 11 residues. Deletions cut 5 bases from V and 2 bases from J, with 3 bases between. The CDR3 loop is CASSPNYGYTF. CDR3 in DNA: TGTGCCAGCAGTCCGAACTATGGCTACACCTTC.

The chain employs TRBV27 and TRBJ1-5, with 8 bases matching TRBD1. This CDR3 is built from 16 residues. The ends lost 2 bases at V and 1 base at J; junction bases unmatched: 4. Germline CDR1 reads MNHEY; CDR2 reads SMNVEV (reference sequence). The CDR3 reads CASSLTGGTSNQPQHF. CDR3 bases: TGTGCCAGCAGTTTAACAGGGGGTACGAGCAATCAGCCCCAGCATTTT.

This rearrangement joins TRBV4-2 to TRBJ2-5; 9 bases match TRBD1. Per the germline V gene, CDR1 is LGHNA and CDR2 is YNFKEQ. The CDR3 is 18 residues long. With V trimmed by 2 bases and J by 2 bases, 12 bases remained unmatched. Here the CDR3 reads CASSQLTGGAGLQETQYF. The DNA for the CDR3 is TGTGCCAGCAGCCAATTAACAGGGGGCGCGGGTCTTCAAGAGACCCAGTACTTC.

This chain joins TRBV19 and TRBJ1-1; possibly TRBD1 for D (6 bases). Germline V lookup: CDR1 LNHDA, CDR2 SQIVND (reference sequence). This CDR3 has 13 amino acids. V was cut by 8 bases and J by 5 bases, with 15 bases left in between. CDR3 protein: CASSNRVGTEAFF. CDR3 sequence (DNA): TGTGCCAGTTCAAACAGGGTTGGGACTGAAGCTTTCTTT.

The J gene is TRBJ2-7, the V gene TRBV5-6; TRBD1 matches 7 bases. Germline V gives CDR1 SGHDT, CDR2 YYEEEE. J was trimmed by 0 bases and V by 0 bases; bases with no gene match: 0. The CDR3 totals 14 residues. Written as DNA, the CDR3 is TGTGCCAGCAGCTTGGGACAGGGCTCCTACGAGCAGTACTTC. It translates to CASSLGQGSYEQYF. The full variable domain, rest sourced from reference TRBV5-6 and TRBJ2-7, is DAGVTQSPTHLIKTRGQQVTLRCSPKSGHDTVSWYQQALGQGPQFIFQYYEEEERQRGNFPDRFSGHQFPNYSSELNVNALLLGDSALYLCASSLGQGSYEQYFGPGTRLTVT.